Shown below are 30 T cell receptor beta chains from a single sample sequenced in a study of cytotoxic CD8 clonotypes in ibrutinib-treated CLL. Data came from immunoSEQ multiplex PCR; TCRdb stores just in-frame clones and leaves some out. The sample records around 6,600 clones, approximately 75% being singletons. Sample: PBMCs, taken before ibrutinib treatment. These receptors all come from a human donor with chronic lymphocytic leukemia.

The chain uses TRBV7-9 and TRBJ2-7; no clear D gene. Germline V gene data show CDR1 as SEHNR and CDR2 as FQNEAQ (reference sequence). CDR3 size: 13 residues. V gave up 5 bases and J gave up 0 bases, with 8 bases separating them. CDR3 nucleotide sequence: TGTGCCAGCAGCCCATTATCCTCCTACGAGCAGTACTTC. Amino acids: CASSPLSSYEQYF. The full variable domain, completed using reference TRBV7-9 and TRBJ2-7, is DTGVSQNPRHKITKRGQNVTFRCDPISEHNRLYWYRQTLGQGPEFLTYFQNEAQLEKSRLLSDRFSAERPKGSFSTLEIQRTEQGDSAMYLCASSPLSSYEQYFGPGTRLTVT.

The chain joins TRBV27 to TRBJ2-1, with a possible D match to TRBD2 (6 bases). V dropped 6 bases and J dropped 1 base, with 7 bases sitting between them. Germline V gene data show CDR1 as MNHEY and CDR2 as SMNVEV (reference sequence). The CDR3 is made up of 13 amino acids. CDR3 coding DNA: TGTGCCAGCAGGGCGGGATCCTACAATGAGCAGTTCTTC. It encodes CASRAGSYNEQFF.

The CDR3: CASSLGLARYNEQFF. CDR3 DNA: TGTGCCAGCAGCTTAGGACTAGCGCGATACAATGAGCAGTTCTTC. The chain recombines TRBV11-3 with TRBJ2-1; 8 nucleotides match TRBD2. V was clipped by 1 base and J by 4 bases; unmatched bases: 3. The germline V gene has CDR1 SGHNT and CDR2 YENEEA. The CDR3 length is 15 residues. Drawing the rest from reference TRBV11-3 and TRBJ2-1, the complete variable domain is EAGVVQSPRYKIIEKKQPVAFWCNPISGHNTLYWYLQNLGQGPELLIRYENEEAVDDSQLPKDRFSAERLKGVDSTLKIQPAELGDSAVYLCASSLGLARYNEQFFGPGTRLTVL.

CDR3 sequence reads: CASSPGQVFEQFF. CDR3 bases: TGTGCCAGCTCACCCGGGCAGGTTTTTGAGCAGTTCTTC. The genes are TRBV18 and TRBJ2-1, with D hard to call. The CDR3 runs to 13 residues. Germline V lookup: CDR1 KGHSH, CDR2 LQKENI. Trimming removed 3 bases at V and 9 bases at J, with 12 bases between.

The chain is built from TRBV5-4 and TRBJ2-1; 10 nucleotides align to TRBD2. Germline CDR1 SGHNT, CDR2 YYREEE (reference sequence). This CDR3 is built from 16 residues. J lost 4 bases, V lost 2 bases, and 6 bases had no gene match. CDR3 nucleotides: TGTGCCAGCAGCTTAGGTAGCGGGAGGCGATACAATGAGCAGTTCTTC. Protein: CASSLGSGRRYNEQFF.

This clone was recorded a few times. The chain employs TRBV7-9 and TRBJ1-2; no clear D gene. This CDR3 comprises 12 residues. With 5 bases removed from V and 7 bases from J, the gap between germline ends came to 11 bases. In germline, CDR1 is SEHNR, CDR2 FQNEAQ (reference sequence). In nucleotides, the CDR3 is TGTGCCAGCAGCCTGTCGTTGATTGGCTACACCTTC. Its protein is CASSLSLIGYTF.

The genes are TRBV6-1 and TRBJ2-1; D possibly corresponds to TRBD2 (5 bases). Germline assignment: CDR1 MNHNS and CDR2 SASEGT. The CDR3 is 16 amino acids. Trimming took off 3 bases at V and 5 bases at J, with 17 bases between the two ends. The CDR3 here is CASSDRGLSSNNEQFF. DNA of the CDR3: TGTGCCAGCAGTGATAGAGGGCTATCCTCGAACAATGAGCAGTTCTTC.

In its sample, this clone was seen a few times. The chain carries TRBV5-4 and TRBJ2-1; 7 nucleotides align to TRBD2. CDR3 size: 16 residues. Germline V gives CDR1 SGHNT, CDR2 YYREEE (reference sequence). V shed 5 bases, J shed 4 bases, and the junction held 12 bases outside the gene matches. The CDR3 spells CASRDGTTRRYNEQFF. As DNA, the CDR3 is TGTGCCAGCAGGGACGGGACTACCAGGCGATACAATGAGCAGTTCTTC.

This clone appeared a single time. The chain recombines TRBV27 with TRBJ2-3; 10 bases are shared with TRBD2. This CDR3 is 15 amino acids long. Germline values: CDR1 MNHEY, CDR2 SMNVEV (reference sequence). With V trimmed by 3 bases and J by 6 bases, 6 bases remained unmatched. Written as DNA, the CDR3 is TGTGCCAGCAGTTTTCTAGCGGGAGTGTCCGATACGCAGTATTTT. Amino acid sequence: CASSFLAGVSDTQYF.

This chain links TRBV6-1 with TRBJ2-5; 7 nucleotides align to TRBD1. Germline CDR1 MNHNS, CDR2 SASEGT. The CDR3 loop spans 13 amino acids. The V segment lost 8 bases and the J segment 3 bases; nucleotides outside the gene matches: 6. The CDR3 spells CASVRGSEETQYF. The CDR3 DNA reads as TGTGCCAGCGTCAGGGGGTCGGAAGAGACCCAGTACTTC.

V is TRBV4-1 and J is TRBJ1-5; possibly TRBD1 for D (5 bases). The germline V gene has CDR1 MGHRA and CDR2 YSYEKL. Deletions cut 0 bases from V and 5 bases from J, with 5 bases between. CDR3 size: 13 residues. The CDR3 DNA sequence: TGCGCCAGCAGCCAAGAGGGGGATCAGCCCCAGCATTTT. Its translation: CASSQEGDQPQHF.

The chain links TRBV7-9 to TRBJ2-1; D remains ambiguous. This CDR3 has 13 amino acids. Germline V gives CDR1 SEHNR, CDR2 FQNEAQ (reference sequence). V dropped 5 bases and J dropped 7 bases, with 12 bases sitting between them. The CDR3 coding sequence is TGTGCCAGCAGCCCAATGACTGTAAATGAGCAGTTCTTC. Amino acids: CASSPMTVNEQFF. Full variable domain (remainder filled in from reference TRBV7-9 and TRBJ2-1): DTGVSQNPRHKITKRGQNVTFRCDPISEHNRLYWYRQTLGQGPEFLTYFQNEAQLEKSRLLSDRFSAERPKGSFSTLEIQRTEQGDSAMYLCASSPMTVNEQFFGPGTRLTVL.

This clone has only a few counts. V and J are TRBV11-3 and TRBJ1-1; D may be TRBD1 (6 bases). Trimming took off 5 bases at V and 11 bases at J, with 15 bases between the two ends. The CDR3 totals 12 residues. CDR1 is SGHNT, CDR2 YENEEA, per germline. CDR3 sequence reads: CASSIGGHYAFF. DNA for the CDR3: TGTGCCAGCAGCATTGGGGGGCATTATGCTTTCTTT.

The chain recombines TRBV11-3 with TRBJ1-1; maybe TRBD1 (5 bases). CDR3 length equals 15 residues. V lost 4 bases, J lost 3 bases, and 15 bases lay in between. Per germline, CDR1 SGHNT and CDR2 YENEEA. The CDR3 loop reads CASSSIGGEDTEAFF. CDR3 sequence (DNA): TGTGCCAGCAGCTCCATTGGGGGGGAAGACACTGAAGCTTTCTTT.

CDR3 nucleotides: TGCGCCAGCAGCCAAGGAGGGCCGGAGACCCAGTACTTC. Translation gives CASSQGGPETQYF. The genes are TRBV4-3 and TRBJ2-5, with D possibly being TRBD2 (5 bases). V was cut by 1 base and J by 5 bases, with 8 bases left in between. The CDR3 is made up of 13 amino acids. CDR1 and CDR2 from the germline V gene are LGHNA and YSLEER.

The chain joins TRBV5-1 to TRBJ1-3; D uncertain. The CDR3 loop spans 15 amino acids. The V and J ends lost 0 bases and 0 bases respectively, with 7 bases between them. Germline V CDR1 and CDR2: SGHRS, YFSETQ. In nucleotides, the CDR3 is TGCGCCAGCAGCTTGGACGGACCCTCTGGAAACACCATATATTTT. It translates to CASSLDGPSGNTIYF.

This clone was observed a few times. The CDR3 loop is CASSTPIPYTGELFF. The CDR3 DNA is TGTGCCAGTAGTACCCCCATCCCATACACCGGGGAGCTGTTTTTT. The chain uses TRBV19 and TRBJ2-2; D unclear. CDR3 length: 15 residues. From germline, CDR1 is LNHDA and CDR2 SQIVND (reference sequence). The ends were cut back, 4 bases at V and 3 bases at J, with 12 bases in the middle.

This CDR3 is CASSLLMTDTQYF. For the CDR3, the DNA is TGTGCCAGCAGTCTCTTGATGACAGATACGCAGTATTTT. V and J are TRBV6-5 and TRBJ2-3; no reliable D call. V lost 5 bases, J lost 3 bases, and 9 bases lay in between. Germline CDR1 reads MNHEY; CDR2 reads SVGAGI. The CDR3 covers 13 residues.

This clone occurred a few times. V gene TRBV30 combines with J gene TRBJ1-5, with 7 positions matching TRBD1. V was clipped by 2 bases and J by 2 bases; unmatched bases: 9. The CDR3 has 16 amino acids. Germline V gives CDR1 GTSNPN, CDR2 SVGIG (reference sequence). The CDR3 DNA follows: TGTGCCTGGAGTCCAGCTTACAGGGGTGGCAATCAGCCCCAGCATTTT. This codes for CAWSPAYRGGNQPQHF.

This clone was counted between two and nine times. The CDR3 bases are TGCGCCAGCAGGGGGGCAGCCTACGAGCAGTACTTC. This codes for CASRGAAYEQYF. V and J are TRBV5-1 and TRBJ2-7, with D tentatively TRBD1 (6 bases). The V gene lost 5 bases and the J gene lost 2 bases, with 8 bases spanning the gap. CDR3 size: 12 residues. The V gene's germline CDR1 is SGHRS and CDR2 YFSETQ.

The J gene is TRBJ2-7, the V gene TRBV27, with 10 bases matching TRBD2. Germline V gene data show CDR1 as MNHEY and CDR2 as SMNVEV (reference sequence). This CDR3 spans 18 amino acids. The ends lost 3 bases at V and 7 bases at J; junction bases unmatched: 18. CDR3 amino acids: CASSFRQTPGLAPREQYF. Written as DNA, the CDR3 is TGTGCCAGCAGTTTCAGACAAACACCGGGACTAGCGCCCAGGGAGCAGTACTTC.

The DNA for the CDR3 is TGTGCCAGCAGCCCCCGACAGGGGCAGATCTCTGGGGCCAACGTCCTGACTTTC. Its translation: CASSPRQGQISGANVLTF. The chain combines TRBV5-5 with TRBJ2-6; 8 bases align to TRBD1. The CDR3 extends over 18 amino acids. The germline gives CDR1 SGHKS, CDR2 YYEKEE (reference sequence). V lost 4 bases, J lost 0 bases, and 9 bases stayed unmatched.

V is TRBV27 and J is TRBJ2-1; TRBD2 might be the D (5 bases). Germline V CDR1 and CDR2: MNHEY, SMNVEV (reference sequence). Between the trimmed V and J ends, which lost 0 bases and 7 bases, there was a span of 7 bases. CDR3 length: 13 amino acids. CDR3 bases: TGTGCCAGCAGTTTATCGGGAGATAATGAGCAGTTCTTC. Translated: CASSLSGDNEQFF.

This rearrangement joins TRBV4-3 to TRBJ2-1; the D is unclear. CDR1 is LGHNA and CDR2 is YSLEER in the germline V gene. This CDR3 is 14 amino acids long. V was pared by 2 bases and J by 9 bases, with 14 bases between. This chain's CDR3 is CASSQPYFKGEQFF. The DNA for the CDR3 is TGCGCCAGCAGCCAACCTTATTTTAAGGGTGAGCAGTTCTTC.

This clone was picked up a small number of times. One junction end does not reproduce the germline sequence, and a read error may be involved. Written as DNA, the CDR3 is TGCGCCAGCAACAACTTCCTCGGGACGAATACCGGGGAGCTGTTTTTT. It specifies CASNNFLGTNTGELFF. This chain links TRBV5-1 with TRBJ2-2; perhaps D is TRBD1 or TRBD2 (5 bases each). Germline lookup yields CDR1 SGHRS and CDR2 YFSETQ. The CDR3 sequence is 16 residues long.

The CDR3 nucleotides are TGTGCCAGCAGCGCGGCGGTGGTTACCTACGAGCAGTACTTC. Residues: CASSAAVVTYEQYF. V usage is TRBV5-6 and J usage is TRBJ2-7; D unresolved. This CDR3 comprises 14 residues. The V gene lost 4 bases and the J gene lost 2 bases, with 13 bases spanning the gap. In germline, CDR1 is SGHDT, CDR2 YYEEEE.

This clone was counted a few times. This chain connects TRBV10-1 to TRBJ1-2; D not resolved. The CDR3 runs 14 residues. Trimming removed 4 bases at V and 2 bases at J, with 11 bases between. Looked up from germline, CDR1 is WNHNN and CDR2 is SYGVQD (reference sequence). The CDR3 DNA reads as TGCGCCAGCAGTGTCGCTGAGGGCAACTATGGCTACACCTTC. Translating it yields CASSVAEGNYGYTF.

The genes are TRBV7-2 and TRBJ1-6; maybe TRBD1 (5 bases). The CDR3 covers 13 residues. Trimming removed 3 bases at V and 7 bases at J, with 7 bases between. The germline gives CDR1 SGHTA, CDR2 FQGNSA. The CDR3 sequence is CASSFPGNSPLHF. The CDR3 DNA reads as TGTGCCAGCAGCTTCCCAGGGAATTCACCCCTCCACTTT. Full variable domain (remainder filled in from reference TRBV7-2 and TRBJ1-6): GAGVSQSPSNKVTEKGKDVELRCDPISGHTALYWYRQSLGQGLEFLIYFQGNSAPDKSGLPSDRFSAERTGGSVSTLTIQRTQQEDSAVYLCASSFPGNSPLHFGNGTRLTVT.

Here the CDR3 DNA reads TGTGCCAGCAGCTTAGGCGGCACAGATACGCAGTATTTT. Translation gives CASSLGGTDTQYF. The chain combines TRBV7-3 with TRBJ2-3; D is undetermined. Trimming took 2 bases from V and 1 from J, leaving 4 bases between them. The CDR3 length is 13 residues. The germline V gene encodes CDR1 SGHTA and CDR2 FQGTGA. Looking up the rest from reference TRBV7-3 and TRBJ2-3 gives the full variable domain: GAGVSQTPSNKVTEKGKYVELRCDPISGHTALYWYRQSLGQGPEFLIYFQGTGAADDSGLPNDRFFAVRPEGSVSTLKIQRTERGDSAVYLCASSLGGTDTQYFGPGTRLTVL.

This sequence joins TRBV11-2 and TRBJ2-7, with 11 nucleotides matching TRBD2. CDR1 and CDR2 (germline): SGHAT, FQNNGV. The CDR3 spans 16 residues. The junction had 8 bases not matched to a gene; V was cut back by 5 bases and J by 2 bases. CDR3 sequence: CASSEGTSGLAYEQYF. The CDR3 DNA sequence: TGTGCCAGCAGCGAGGGGACTAGCGGATTAGCCTACGAGCAGTACTTC.